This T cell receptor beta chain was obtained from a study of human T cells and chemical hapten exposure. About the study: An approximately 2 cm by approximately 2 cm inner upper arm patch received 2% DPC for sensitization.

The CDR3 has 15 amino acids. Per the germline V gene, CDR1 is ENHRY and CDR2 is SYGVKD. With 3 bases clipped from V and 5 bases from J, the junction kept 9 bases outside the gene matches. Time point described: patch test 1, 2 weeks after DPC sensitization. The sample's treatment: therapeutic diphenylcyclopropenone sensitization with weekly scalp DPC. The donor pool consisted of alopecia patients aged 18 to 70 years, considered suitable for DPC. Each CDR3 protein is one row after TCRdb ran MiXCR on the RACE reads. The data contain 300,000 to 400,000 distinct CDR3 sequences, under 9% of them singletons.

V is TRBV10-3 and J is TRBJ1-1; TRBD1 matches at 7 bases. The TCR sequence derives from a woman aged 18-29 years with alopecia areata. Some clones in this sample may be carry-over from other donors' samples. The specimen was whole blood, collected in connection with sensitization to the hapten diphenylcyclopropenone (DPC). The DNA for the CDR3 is TGTGCCATCAGTGAAGTGGGTACAGGGGAAACTGAAGCTTTCTTT. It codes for CAISEVGTGETEAFF.